This TCR beta chain is from a study of T cells in Graves' hyperthyroidism and ophthalmopathy. At the level of the study: Peripheral blood samples were taken at initial diagnosis, prior to any treatment.

The sample holds a few counts of this clonotype. Blood sampling occurred at first hyperthyroidism diagnosis, ahead of any ophthalmopathy symptoms. Amplified regions were TCR beta CDR3 sequences from RNA transcripts. HTBI primers drove first-round RT-PCR of the TCR CDR3. TCRdb re-analysed the multiplex PCR reads in MiXCR, keeping a single row per CDR3 protein. In the table there are 690,000 or so distinct CDR3 sequences, around 20% of which are singletons. The trim removed 8 bases at V and 0 bases at J, leaving 7 bases unmatched. Germline lookup yields CDR1 ENHRY and CDR2 SYGVKD. The CDR3 contains 15 residues.

The TCR sequence derives from a woman aged 45-60 years with Graves' hyperthyroidism that later progressed to Graves' ophthalmopathy. The source material was blood. The gene calls are TRBV10-3 and TRBJ2-3; 8 bases fit TRBD1. CDR3 coding DNA: TGTGCCATCGGGGGGACAGGACTTAGCACAGATACGCAGTATTTT. Translating gives CAIGGTGLSTDTQYF.